This TCR beta chain is from a study of cytomegalovirus exposure and HLA in healthy donors. 13 Jbeta primers and 60 Vbeta primers were used for the PCR. Some clones are missing from TCRdb's copy, which holds only in-frame ones; the method was immunoSEQ multiplex PCR. Here the sample spans about 170,000 clones, approximately 75% being singletons. Material: PBMCs. The TCR was taken from a girl aged 5-17 years in good health and CMV-seronegative.

CDR3 loop: CASSMTLVEVYGYTF. The CDR3 DNA reads as TGTGCCAGTAGTATGACGCTAGTGGAGGTCTATGGCTACACCTTC. The chain couples TRBV19 to TRBJ1-2; unclear D gene. Trimming stripped 3 bases from V and 4 bases from J, with 15 bases between. The CDR3 is 15 residues long. The V gene's germline CDR1 is LNHDA and CDR2 SQIVND (reference sequence).